A selection of T cell receptor beta chains follows, all from one sample in a study of shared clonotypes between healthy human individuals. This table comes from immunoSEQ multiplex PCR, and its TCRdb copy is limited to in-frame clones, with some not included. The table includes around 600,000 clones, 95% detected once. Specimen: naive CD8+ T cells sorted from blood. These receptors were collected from a woman aged 25 to 45 in good health. Both conserved end residues are part of each CDR3. A D gene is named only where the DNA matches it firmly. Size is stated for part of the rows, as once, few or many counts, or as a class when the clone is expanded.

size,J,V,D,CDR3,DNA
NA,TRBJ2-5,TRBV27,NA,CASSLYSGTQETQYF,TGTGCCAGCAGTTTATATAGCGGCACCCAAGAGACCCAGTACTTC
NA,TRBJ1-4,TRBV11-2,NA,CASSFRTAGEKLFF,TGTGCCAGCAGCTTTAGGACAGCTGGCGAAAAACTGTTTTTT
NA,TRBJ2-7,TRBV4-1,NA,CASSQVDQNEQYF,TGCGCCAGCAGCCAAGTGGATCAAAACGAGCAGTACTTC
NA,TRBJ2-1,TRBV9,NA,CASSVQGNEQFF,TGTGCCAGCAGCGTCCAAGGCAATGAGCAGTTCTTC
NA,TRBJ2-7,TRBV27,TRBD2,CASSPGLAGAGEQYF,TGTGCCAGCAGTCCCGGACTAGCGGGAGCTGGCGAGCAGTACTTC
few,TRBJ1-1,TRBV7-9,NA,CASSHEAFF,TGTGCCAGCAGCCATGAAGCTTTCTTT
NA,TRBJ2-7,TRBV19,NA,CASSPSPSPYYEQYF,TGTGCCAGTAGTCCGAGTCCTAGTCCCTACTACGAGCAGTACTTC
NA,TRBJ2-7,TRBV19,TRBD2,CASSDGRAYEQYF,TGTGCCAGTAGTGACGGGAGGGCCTACGAGCAGTACTTC
NA,TRBJ2-3,TRBV19,NA,CASSGFQGLADTQYF,TGTGCCAGTAGTGGGTTTCAGGGCTTGGCGGATACGCAGTATTTT
NA,TRBJ2-3,TRBV27,TRBD2,CASSFTSGSGDTQYF,TGTGCCAGCAGTTTTACTAGCGGGAGTGGAGATACGCAGTATTTT
NA,TRBJ1-1,TRBV9,NA,CASSVATTEAFF,TGTGCCAGCAGCGTAGCTACGACTGAAGCTTTCTTT
NA,TRBJ2-3,TRBV9,NA,CASSVMGSTDTQYF,TGTGCCAGCAGCGTAATGGGGAGCACAGATACGCAGTATTTT
NA,TRBJ2-1,TRBV6-1,TRBD2,CASSRGGSYNEQFF,TGTGCCAGCTCCCGGGGGGGATCCTACAATGAGCAGTTCTTC
NA,TRBJ2-5,TRBV6-5,NA,CASSYGPAYQETQYF,TGTGCCAGCAGTTACGGGCCGGCATACCAAGAGACCCAGTACTTC
NA,TRBJ2-3,TRBV7-9,NA,CASISGGTSTDTQYF,TGTGCCAGCATCAGTGGCGGGACGAGCACAGATACGCAGTATTTT